The 18 T cell receptor beta chains presented below share a single source sample, sequenced in a study of T cells in Graves' hyperthyroidism and ophthalmopathy. Amplified TCR beta CDR3 regions came from RNA transcripts. The study used the HTBI primer set for a first-round RT-PCR of the TCR CDR3. TCRdb processed the multiplex PCR reads anew with MiXCR; each CDR3 protein has one entry. The sample comprises 560,000 or so distinct CDR3 sequences, just over 45% of which are singletons, and just under 8.5% rests with the top ten. The sequenced sample was peripheral blood or thyroid tissue (not recorded which). The receptors were gathered from a woman aged 18-29 years with Graves' hyperthyroidism.

This clonotype has a handful of counts. The chain is built from TRBV5-1 and TRBJ1-1, with D perhaps matching TRBD1 (5 bases). Per the germline V gene, CDR1 is SGHRS and CDR2 is YFSETQ. The V end was cut by 4 bases, the J end by 7 bases, with 14 bases between. The CDR3 is 13 amino acids. The CDR3 sequence: CASSPGGALEAFF. The CDR3 coding sequence is TGCGCCAGCAGCCCGGGTGGGGCCCTTGAAGCTTTCTTT.

Note on this clonotype: Germline is not matched at one junction end, which may reflect a read error. This rearrangement joins TRBV7-2 to TRBJ2-5, with 7 bases aligning to TRBD2. TRBJ2-1 matches the DNA end more closely, so the J call is doubtful. This CDR3 contains 12 residues. Germline V lookup: CDR1 SGHTA, CDR2 FQGNSA. Here the CDR3 reads CACSFAGETQFF. The DNA for the CDR3 is TGTGCCTGCAGCTTCGCGGGAGAGACCCAGTTCTTC.

At least ten counts were recorded for this clonotype. The chain couples TRBV6-6 to TRBJ2-5; unclear D gene. Trimming took off 7 bases at V and 4 bases at J, with 10 bases between the two ends. Germline V gives CDR1 MNHNY, CDR2 SVGAGI (reference sequence). The CDR3 length is 12 residues. As DNA, the CDR3 is TGTGCCAGCACCTTGCCCCGAGAGACCCAGTACTTC. It encodes CASTLPRETQYF.

This clonotype was counted a few times. The rearrangement joins TRBV20-1 to TRBJ2-6; no reliable D call. Germline CDR1 and CDR2: DFQATT and SNEGSKA (reference sequence). CDR3 length: 13 residues. Trimming took 4 bases from V and 4 from J, leaving 8 bases between them. CDR3 sequence (DNA): TGCAGTGCTAAGGATTGGGGGGCCAACGTCCTGACTTTC. Encoded protein: CSAKDWGANVLTF.

This chain links TRBV6-1 with TRBJ2-7; 8 positions match TRBD2. Germline CDR1 and CDR2: MNHNS and SASEGT. The CDR3 runs 14 residues. V lost 3 bases to trimming and J lost 4 bases; unmatched junction nucleotides: 5. The DNA of the CDR3 is TGTGCCAGCAGTGACAGGGGACTAGGATACGAGCAGTACTTC. Protein sequence: CASSDRGLGYEQYF.

V usage is TRBV20-1 and J usage is TRBJ2-7, with 9 bases lining up with TRBD1. The V gene's germline CDR1 is DFQATT and CDR2 SNEGSKA (reference sequence). The CDR3 has 15 residues. V lost 1 base, J lost 2 bases, and 6 bases stayed unmatched. CDR3 in DNA: TGCAGTGCTAGAGGCCGACAGGGGGTCACCTACGAGCAGTACTTC. Translation: CSARGRQGVTYEQYF.

This clonotype occurred a few times. The genes are TRBV14 and TRBJ2-6, with D unclear. The CDR3 loop spans 16 amino acids. CDR1 SGHDN and CDR2 FVKESK come from the germline V gene. V shed 1 base and J shed 0 bases, with 7 bases lying between them. The CDR3 loop is CASSQGMHSGANVLTF. The DNA of the CDR3 is TGTGCCAGCAGCCAAGGAATGCACTCTGGGGCCAACGTCCTGACTTTC.

This chain connects TRBV19 to TRBJ2-2; D remains unclear. CDR1 is LNHDA, CDR2 SQIVND, per germline (reference sequence). V was cut by 3 bases and J by 3 bases, with 5 bases left in between. This CDR3 has 13 amino acids. CDR3 DNA sequence: TGTGCCAGTAGTATCCGTGACACCGGGGAGCTGTTTTTT. Protein: CASSIRDTGELFF.

The V and J genes are TRBV7-9 and TRBJ1-4, with 8 bases matching TRBD1. Germline trimming cut 7 bases from V and 7 bases from J; bases unmatched to any gene: 5. This CDR3 region has 13 residues. Germline-derived CDR1 and CDR2 are SEHNR and FQNEAQ (reference sequence). Here the CDR3 reads CASIGQGGEKLFF. In DNA form, the CDR3 reads TGTGCCAGCATTGGACAGGGAGGTGAAAAACTGTTTTTT.

The chain employs TRBV7-9 and TRBJ1-6, with D unresolved. The V end was cut by 5 bases, the J end by 4 bases, with 9 bases between. The V gene's germline CDR1 is SEHNR and CDR2 FQNEAQ (reference sequence). The CDR3 spans 14 residues. For the CDR3, the DNA is TGTGCCAGCAGCGCGCCATCTTATAATTCACCCCTCCACTTT. It encodes CASSAPSYNSPLHF.

V is TRBV20-1 and J is TRBJ1-1; maybe TRBD1 (5 bases). Germline V CDR1 and CDR2: DFQATT, SNEGSKA (reference sequence). There are 14 residues in the CDR3. V lost 2 bases, J lost 4 bases, and 14 bases lay in between. CDR3 sequence (DNA): TGCAGTGCTAGACCTCAGGGAAGGACCACTGAAGCTTTCTTT. As protein: CSARPQGRTTEAFF.

V usage is TRBV11-1 and J usage is TRBJ2-5, with D unresolved. The V end was cut by 5 bases, the J end by 1 base, with 8 bases between. This CDR3 has 13 residues. CDR1 is SGHAT and CDR2 is FQDESV in the germline V gene (reference sequence). DNA of the CDR3: TGTGCCAGCAGCGTTGTTCCCCAAGAGACCCAGTACTTC. It codes for CASSVVPQETQYF.

Of note for this clonotype: A read error is possible here, since a much larger clone lies one base away. The chain recombines TRBV6-5 with TRBJ2-7; possibly TRBD2 for D (5 bases). Trimming took 5 bases from V and 0 from J, leaving 11 bases between them. The length of the CDR3 is 14 residues. Germline assignment: CDR1 MNHEY and CDR2 SVGAGI. CDR3 nucleotides: TGTGCCAGCAGTGAGACGACTACCTCCTACGAGCAGTACTTC. Encoded protein: CASSETTTSYEQYF.

V is TRBV12-5 and J is TRBJ2-6; TRBD1 might be the D (6 bases). The V end lost 0 bases, the J end lost 1 base, and 13 bases lay between the germline ends. Germline V gives CDR1 LGHNT, CDR2 FRNRAP. CDR3 length equals 18 residues. CDR3 DNA sequence: TGTGCTAGTGGTTTGGTACTTTCGAGGGGGTCTGGGGCCAACGTCCTGACTTTC. Protein: CASGLVLSRGSGANVLTF.

The V call is TRBV15, the J call TRBJ1-1; unclear D gene. V was pared by 1 base and J by 7 bases, with 10 bases between. In germline, CDR1 is LNHNV, CDR2 YYDKDF (reference sequence). The CDR3 sequence is 13 residues long. The CDR3 loop reads CATSRGTEIEAFF. For the CDR3, the DNA is TGTGCCACCAGCAGAGGGACGGAAATTGAAGCTTTCTTT.

This clonotype came up many times. V is TRBV25-1 and J is TRBJ1-2, with D unclear. Trimming took off 2 bases at V and 7 bases at J, with 14 bases between the two ends. Per germline, CDR1 MGHDK and CDR2 SYGVNS. The CDR3 sequence is 14 residues long. The CDR3 reads CASSETGPPGGYTF. In DNA form, the CDR3 reads TGTGCCAGCAGTGAAACCGGGCCCCCGGGTGGCTACACCTTC.

The sample holds many counts of this clonotype. The chain couples TRBV2 to TRBJ2-5, with D possibly matching TRBD1 (5 bases). Germline V CDR1 and CDR2: SNHLY, FYNNEI. V lost 1 base, J lost 7 bases, and 13 bases lay in between. The CDR3 has 14 amino acids. The CDR3 is CASSEDGVTGTQYF. The CDR3 DNA reads TGTGCCAGCAGTGAAGATGGCGTCACAGGGACCCAGTACTTC.

The chain has TRBV19 and TRBJ1-3, with 8 bases that match TRBD1. Germline V gene lookup returns CDR1 LNHDA and CDR2 SQIVND (reference sequence). The CDR3 covers 15 residues. J lost 2 bases, V lost 7 bases, and 7 bases had no gene match. CDR3 nucleotides: TGTGCCAGTATCCCGGACAGGGAGGCTGGAAACACCATATATTTT. This sequence encodes CASIPDREAGNTIYF.